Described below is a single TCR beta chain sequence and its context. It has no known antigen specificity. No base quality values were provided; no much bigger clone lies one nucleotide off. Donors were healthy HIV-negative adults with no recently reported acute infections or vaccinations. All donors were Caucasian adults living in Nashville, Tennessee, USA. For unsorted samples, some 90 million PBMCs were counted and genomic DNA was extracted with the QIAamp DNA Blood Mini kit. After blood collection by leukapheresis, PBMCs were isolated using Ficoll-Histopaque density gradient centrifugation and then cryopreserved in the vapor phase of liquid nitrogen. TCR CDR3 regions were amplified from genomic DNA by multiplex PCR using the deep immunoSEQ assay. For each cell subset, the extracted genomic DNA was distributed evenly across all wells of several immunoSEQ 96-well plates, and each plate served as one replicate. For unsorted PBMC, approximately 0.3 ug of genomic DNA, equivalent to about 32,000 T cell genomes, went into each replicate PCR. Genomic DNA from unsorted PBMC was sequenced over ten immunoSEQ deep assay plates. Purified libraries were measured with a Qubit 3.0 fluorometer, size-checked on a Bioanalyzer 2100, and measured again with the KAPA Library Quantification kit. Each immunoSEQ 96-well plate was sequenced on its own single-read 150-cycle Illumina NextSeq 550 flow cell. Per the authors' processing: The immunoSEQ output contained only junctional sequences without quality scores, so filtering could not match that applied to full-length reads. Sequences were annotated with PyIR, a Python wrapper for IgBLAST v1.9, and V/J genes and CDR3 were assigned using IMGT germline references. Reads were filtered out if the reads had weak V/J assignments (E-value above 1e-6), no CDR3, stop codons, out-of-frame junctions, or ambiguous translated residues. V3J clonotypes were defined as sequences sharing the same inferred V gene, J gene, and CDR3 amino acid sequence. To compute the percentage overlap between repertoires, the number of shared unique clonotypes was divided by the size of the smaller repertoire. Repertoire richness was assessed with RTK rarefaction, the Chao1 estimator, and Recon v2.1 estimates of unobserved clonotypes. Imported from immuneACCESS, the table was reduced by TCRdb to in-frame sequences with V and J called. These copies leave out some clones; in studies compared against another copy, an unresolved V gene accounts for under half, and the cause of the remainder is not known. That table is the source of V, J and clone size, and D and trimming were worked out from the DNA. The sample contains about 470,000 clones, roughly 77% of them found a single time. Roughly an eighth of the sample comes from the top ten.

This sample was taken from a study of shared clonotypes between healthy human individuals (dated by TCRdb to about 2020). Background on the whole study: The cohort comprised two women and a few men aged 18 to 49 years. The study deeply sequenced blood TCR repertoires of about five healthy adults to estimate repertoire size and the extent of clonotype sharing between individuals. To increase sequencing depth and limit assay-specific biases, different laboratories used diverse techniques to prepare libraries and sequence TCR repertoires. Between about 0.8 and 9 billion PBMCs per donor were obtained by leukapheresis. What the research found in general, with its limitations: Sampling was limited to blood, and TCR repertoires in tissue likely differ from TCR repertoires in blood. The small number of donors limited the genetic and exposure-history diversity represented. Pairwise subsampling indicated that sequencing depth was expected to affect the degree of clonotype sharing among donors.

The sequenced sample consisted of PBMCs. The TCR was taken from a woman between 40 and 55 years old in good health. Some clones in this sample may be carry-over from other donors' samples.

CDR3 loop: CASSGGQVSQPQHF. The DNA reads as follows: TGTGCCAGTAGTGGCGGACAGGTTTCTCAGCCCCAGCATTTT. The chain employs TRBV19 and TRBJ1-5, with 7 bases matching TRBD1. Measured from the cysteine to the phenylalanine, the CDR3 is 14 residues long. Solely the CDR3 DNA is kept, with 42 bases framed from the first base. The germline V gene (reference sequence) specifies LNHDA as CDR1 and SQIVND as CDR2. Clipping removes 5 bases from V and 6 bases from J, with 7 as the unmatched junction base count.